These 15 T cell receptor beta chains originate from one sample sequenced in a study of T cells in Graves' hyperthyroidism and ophthalmopathy. Amplification of TCR beta CDR3 regions was performed using RNA transcripts as template. HTBI primers were employed in a first-round RT-PCR of the TCR CDR3. One entry per CDR3 protein results from TCRdb running MiXCR on the multiplex PCR reads. The sample contains 500,000 or so distinct CDR3 sequences, 15% to 20% of which appear only once. Sequencing input: blood. Receptors were obtained from a woman aged 18-35 years with Graves' ophthalmopathy.

This clonotype was detected many times. The chain has TRBV20-1 and TRBJ2-7; a possible D gene is TRBD1 (6 bases). CDR1 DFQATT and CDR2 SNEGSKA come from the germline V gene (reference sequence). Trimming removed 6 bases from V and 1 base from J, with 16 bases in between. The CDR3 is 14 amino acids. The CDR3 DNA reads TGCAGTGCAACACAGGGAGAGGCATCCTACGAGCAGTACTTC. Protein sequence: CSATQGEASYEQYF.

The chain joins TRBV5-1 to TRBJ2-6, with unresolved D. CDR1 is SGHRS, CDR2 YFSETQ, per germline. V dropped 2 bases and J dropped 0 bases, with 12 bases sitting between them. The CDR3 extends over 17 amino acids. CDR3 sequence reads: CASSLDGRPSGANVLTF. The CDR3 bases are TGCGCCAGCAGCTTAGACGGCAGGCCCTCTGGGGCCAACGTCCTGACTTTC. The whole variable domain, filled in from reference TRBV5-1 and TRBJ2-6, reads KAGVTQTPRYLIKTRGQQVTLSCSPISGHRSVSWYQQTPGQGLQFLFEYFSETQRNKGNFPGRFSGRQFSNSRSEMNVSTLELGDSALYLCASSLDGRPSGANVLTFGAGSRLTVL.

With respect to this clonotype: This may stem from a read error, because a much larger clone lies one nucleotide away. The V call is TRBV5-1, the J call TRBJ2-2; tentatively, D is TRBD1 (7 bases). Germline V CDR1 and CDR2: SGHRS, YFSETQ. This CDR3 is 14 amino acids long. The germline V and J ends were trimmed by 5 bases and 4 bases, with 12 bases remaining between them. For the CDR3, the DNA is TGCGCCAGCAGGCCAGGGGGAGGCACCGGGGAGCTGTTTTTT. Its protein product is CASRPGGGTGELFF. The full variable domain, its missing parts supplied by reference TRBV5-1 and TRBJ2-2, is KAGVTQTPRYLIKTRGQQVTLSCSPISGHRSVSWYQQTPGQGLQFLFEYFSETQRNKGNFPGRFSGRQFSNSRSEMNVSTLELGDSALYLCASRPGGGTGELFFGEGSRLTVL.

This chain connects TRBV5-1 to TRBJ1-4; TRBD1 aligns across 8 bases. The V segment lost 0 bases and the J segment 8 bases; nucleotides outside the gene matches: 9. The CDR3 totals 16 residues. Germline V gives CDR1 SGHRS, CDR2 YFSETQ. The CDR3, as DNA: TGCGCCAGCAGCTTGGTATTATCGGACAGGGACGAAAAACTGTTTTTT. Translating it yields CASSLVLSDRDEKLFF.

The chain couples TRBV9 to TRBJ2-1, with 8 bases that match TRBD2. This CDR3 spans 15 amino acids. With 0 bases clipped from V and 8 bases from J, the junction kept 7 bases outside the gene matches. Germline CDR1 and CDR2: SGDLS and YYNGEE. The CDR3 nucleotides are TGTGCCAGCAGCGTAGTAGCGGGAAGGTTTGATGAGCAGTTCTTC. Its protein is CASSVVAGRFDEQFF.

This clonotype was seen at least ten times. The chain links TRBV7-8 to TRBJ2-7, with D tentatively TRBD2 (7 bases). Germline CDR1 SGHVS, CDR2 FQNEAQ. V was trimmed by 8 bases and J by 4 bases, leaving 18 bases between them. The CDR3 spans 14 residues. This chain's CDR3 is CASHSGGGLYEQYF. CDR3 nucleotides: TGTGCCAGCCATTCTGGGGGGGGGCTTTACGAGCAGTACTTC.

The chain employs TRBV7-3 and TRBJ2-5; 8 nucleotides line up with TRBD2. CDR3 length: 14 residues. Per the germline V gene, CDR1 is SGHTA and CDR2 is FQGTGA. V shed 4 bases, J shed 4 bases, and the junction held 5 bases outside the gene matches. The CDR3 protein is CASSSIAGSETQYF. CDR3 bases: TGTGCCAGCAGCTCCATAGCGGGGTCAGAGACCCAGTACTTC.

This clonotype was seen a few times. J is TRBJ2-1 and V is TRBV19; D is unresolved. V lost 6 bases to trimming and J lost 0 bases, with 18 bases between them. The CDR3 runs 17 residues. Germline V CDR1 and CDR2: LNHDA, SQIVND (reference sequence). The CDR3 DNA follows: TGTGCCAGTAGCCAAGACCCAGAGAGATGCTCCTACAATGAGCAGTTCTTC. It encodes CASSQDPERCSYNEQFF. Full variable domain (remainder filled in from reference TRBV19 and TRBJ2-1): DGGITQSPKYLFRKEGQNVTLSCEQNLNHDAMYWYRQDPGQGLRLIYYSQIVNDFQKGDIAEGYSVSREKKESFPLTVTSAQKNPTAFYLCASSQDPERCSYNEQFFGPGTRLTVL.

The table lists this clonotype with many counts. This rearrangement joins TRBV6-2 or TRBV6-3 to TRBJ1-1; 12 nucleotides agree with TRBD1. There are 16 residues in the CDR3. V was pared by 7 bases and J by 0 bases, with 6 bases of the junction left unmatched. In germline, CDR1 is MNHEY, CDR2 SVGEGT. The CDR3 nucleotides are TGTGCCAGCACCCCGGGACAGGGGGCGCTGAACACTGAAGCTTTCTTT. This encodes CASTPGQGALNTEAFF.

This clonotype was seen repeatedly, ten times or more. The rearrangement uses TRBV7-8 and TRBJ2-5; 7 bases fit TRBD1. CDR3 size: 14 residues. Germline CDR1 is SGHVS and CDR2 is FQNEAQ. With 5 bases clipped from V and 2 bases from J, the junction kept 5 bases outside the gene matches. The CDR3: CASSRGTAQETQYF. CDR3 DNA sequence: TGTGCCAGCAGCCGTGGGACAGCTCAAGAGACCCAGTACTTC. The full variable domain, rest sourced from reference TRBV7-8 and TRBJ2-5, is GAGVSQSPRYKVAKRGQDVALRCDPISGHVSLFWYQQALGQGPEFLTYFQNEAQLDKSGLPSDRFFAERPEGSVSTLKIQRTQQEDSAVYLCASSRGTAQETQYFGPGTRLLVL.

This clonotype has ten or more counts. CDR3 DNA: TGTGCCAGCACAGAGATCACAGATACGCAGTATTTT. Translating it yields CASTEITDTQYF. The V gene is TRBV2, the J gene TRBJ2-3; D not resolved. Between the trimmed V and J ends, which lost 7 bases and 2 bases, there was a span of 7 bases. Germline V gene lookup returns CDR1 SNHLY and CDR2 FYNNEI. This CDR3 comprises 12 residues.

This clonotype was detected many times. The rearrangement uses TRBV10-3 and TRBJ1-6; D unclear. Trimming pared 4 bases from V and 8 bases from J, leaving 9 bases between. Germline V lookup: CDR1 ENHRY, CDR2 SYGVKD. The CDR3 runs to 13 residues. The CDR3 protein is CAISGQTHSPLHF. The CDR3 DNA reads TGTGCCATCAGTGGCCAGACCCATTCACCCCTCCACTTT.

This chain links TRBV9 with TRBJ1-5, with unresolved D. The CDR3 loop spans 12 amino acids. The ends were cut back, 5 bases at V and 9 bases at J, with 12 bases in the middle. Germline CDR1 is SGDLS and CDR2 is YYNGEE. The CDR3 spells CASSDRGRPQHF. Written as DNA, the CDR3 is TGTGCCAGCAGTGATCGAGGGAGGCCCCAGCATTTT.

In its sample, this clonotype was seen a few times. CDR3 sequence reads: CSAREEYSNQPQHF. The CDR3 DNA is TGCAGTGCTAGAGAGGAGTATAGCAATCAGCCCCAGCATTTT. The chain combines TRBV20-1 with TRBJ1-5; no definite D call. From germline, CDR1 is DFQATT and CDR2 SNEGSKA (reference sequence). The V end was cut by 0 bases, the J end by 0 bases, with 6 bases between. The CDR3 runs to 14 residues.

This sequence joins TRBV3-1 and TRBJ1-2, with D maybe TRBD1 (5 bases). This CDR3 comprises 12 residues. Trimming cost V 3 bases and J 5 bases, with 7 bases left between them. In germline, CDR1 is LGHDT, CDR2 YNNKEL (reference sequence). The chain's CDR3 is CASSQRQYGYTF. Here the CDR3 DNA reads TGTGCCAGCAGCCAGCGACAGTATGGCTACACCTTC.